Presented here are 5 T cell receptor beta chains from one specimen sequenced in a study of cytomegalovirus exposure and HLA in healthy donors. The PCR contained 60 Vbeta and 13 Jbeta primers. TCRdb keeps only in-frame clones here, not all; method: immunoSEQ multiplex PCR. The repertoire holds roughly 60,000 clones, 75% to 85% seen once, with about 4.3% in the top ten. The specimen was PBMCs. The receptors shown here come from a man under 40 in good health and CMV-seronegative.

The chain uses TRBV27 and TRBJ1-1, with D unclear. V gave up 2 bases and J gave up 0 bases, with 4 bases separating them. In germline, CDR1 is MNHEY, CDR2 SMNVEV (reference sequence). The CDR3 runs to 13 residues. The CDR3: CASSLDMNTEAFF. The CDR3 nucleotides read TGTGCCAGCAGTTTAGACATGAACACTGAAGCTTTCTTT.

The chain couples TRBV6-6 to TRBJ1-5; D call uncertain. CDR1 and CDR2 from the germline V gene are MNHNY and SVGAGI (reference sequence). The CDR3 has 14 residues. The V and J ends lost 5 bases and 2 bases respectively, with 10 bases between them. The CDR3 sequence is CASSPLSGNQPQHF. In nucleotides, the CDR3 is TGTGCCAGCAGTCCTTTATCGGGCAATCAGCCCCAGCATTTT.

J is TRBJ2-5 and V is TRBV4-1, with D maybe TRBD1 (6 bases). Germline V lookup: CDR1 MGHRA, CDR2 YSYEKL. Deletions cut 3 bases from V and 1 base from J, with 15 bases between. The CDR3 length is 16 residues. The chain's CDR3 is CASSHPDEGVQETQYF. The CDR3 DNA reads as TGCGCCAGCAGCCACCCCGATGAGGGGGTCCAAGAGACCCAGTACTTC.

V is TRBV30 and J is TRBJ2-7; 9 positions agree with TRBD2. CDR1 is GTSNPN, CDR2 SVGIG, per germline (reference sequence). The CDR3 contains 14 residues. Unmatched junction bases numbered 3, after V lost 1 base and J lost 2 bases. CDR3 sequence reads: CAWSGAGGPYEQYF. The DNA for the CDR3 is TGTGCCTGGAGTGGGGCGGGAGGGCCCTACGAGCAGTACTTC.

The chain has TRBV6-6 and TRBJ2-2; D may be TRBD1 (5 bases). Germline loops: CDR1 MNHNY, CDR2 SVGAGI (reference sequence). V was shortened by 7 bases and J by 1 base, with 7 bases between the two germline ends. The CDR3 has 13 amino acids. CDR3 region: CASNDRNTGELFF. CDR3 nucleotides: TGTGCCAGCAATGACAGGAACACCGGGGAGCTGTTTTTT.